A single sample is the source of the 4 T cell receptor beta chains below, sequenced in a study of shared clonotypes between healthy human individuals. Repertoires were generated with immunoSEQ multiplex PCR, while TCRdb's copy carries only in-frame clones and drops some. The sample consists of about 600,000 clones, more than 95% of them appearing once. Naive CD8 cells lacked CD45RO and underwent positive selection for CCR7, leaving out terminally differentiated effector memory CD45RA+ cells. Sequenced input: naive CD8+ T cells sorted from blood. The source is a man under 40 in good health.

The CDR3 DNA reads TGTGCCAGCAGTATCGGGACTAGCGGGAGTCGCGAGCAGTACTTC. It translates to CASSIGTSGSREQYF. The rearrangement joins TRBV27 to TRBJ2-7; 14 bases align to TRBD2. The germline CDR1 and CDR2 sequences are MNHEY and SMNVEV (reference sequence). J gave up 6 bases and V 5 bases, and 6 bases lay outside the gene matches. CDR3 length: 15 residues.

The chain recombines TRBV11-3 with TRBJ2-7; D is undetermined. This CDR3 comprises 15 residues. Germline V gives CDR1 SGHNT, CDR2 YENEEA. Trimming removed 1 base from V and 0 bases from J, with 10 bases in between. CDR3 nucleotide sequence: TGTGCCAGCAGCTTAGGGTCGGCAGCCTCCTACGAGCAGTACTTC. Amino acids: CASSLGSAASYEQYF.

This chain joins TRBV27 and TRBJ2-7, with 10 nucleotides matching TRBD2. The J segment lost 2 bases and the V segment lost 3 bases, leaving 10 bases of the junction unmatched. The V gene's germline CDR1 is MNHEY and CDR2 SMNVEV (reference sequence). CDR3 length equals 17 residues. The CDR3 protein is CASSFLVASGSPYEQYF. CDR3 in DNA: TGTGCCAGCAGTTTTCTTGTGGCTAGCGGGAGTCCCTACGAGCAGTACTTC.

J is TRBJ2-1 and V is TRBV10-3, with a tentative D call TRBD2 (6 bases). CDR1 and CDR2 from the germline V gene are ENHRY and SYGVKD. This CDR3 has 13 amino acids. Trimming removed 10 bases from V and 9 bases from J, with 19 bases in between. CDR3 DNA: TGTGCCACGAGGGCTAGCGACGGCGCTGAGCAGTTCTTC. This encodes CATRASDGAEQFF.